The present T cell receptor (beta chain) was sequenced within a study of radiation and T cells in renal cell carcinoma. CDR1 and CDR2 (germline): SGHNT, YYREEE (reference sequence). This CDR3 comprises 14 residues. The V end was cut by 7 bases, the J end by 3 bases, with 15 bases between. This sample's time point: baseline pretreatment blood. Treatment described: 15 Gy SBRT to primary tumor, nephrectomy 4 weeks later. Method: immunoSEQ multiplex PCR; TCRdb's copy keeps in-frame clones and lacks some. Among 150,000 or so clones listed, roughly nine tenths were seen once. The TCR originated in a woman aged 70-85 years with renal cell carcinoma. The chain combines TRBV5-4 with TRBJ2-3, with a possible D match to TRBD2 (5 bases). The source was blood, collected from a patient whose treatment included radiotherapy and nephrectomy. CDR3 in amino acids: CASGDIARTDTQYF. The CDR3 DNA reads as TGTGCCAGCGGCGACATAGCGAGAACAGATACGCAGTATTTT.